The rows below give T cell receptor beta chains drawn from one sample of a study of T cells in localized non-small cell lung cancer. Repertoires were generated with immunoSEQ multiplex PCR, while TCRdb's copy carries only in-frame clones and drops some. The sample lists tens of thousands of clones; approximately 90% were seen once. The sample here was peripheral blood, taken before any cancer treatment. All receptors come from a female donor of 60 years or more with stage I lung adenocarcinoma. Each CDR3 is given with its conserved first and last residue. Each record gives: clone size, V gene, J gene, D gene, CDR3 DNA, CDR3 protein. The D gene is left open where the match is weak. The size entry is marked missing in some rows and otherwise reads once, few, many or a size class.

once	TRBV28	TRBJ1-4	NA	TGTGCCAGCAGCCTAAAATCCGGGACGTTTGAAAAACTGTTTTTT	CASSLKSGTFEKLFF
NA	TRBV11-2	TRBJ1-4	TRBD1	TGTGCCAGCAGCTCATTCCGACTCACCGGGACAGGGAATGAAAAACTGTTTTTT	CASSSFRLTGTGNEKLFF
NA	TRBV2	TRBJ1-2	NA	TGTGCCAGCCAGACGACAGGCTTTCATGGCTACACCTTC	CASQTTGFHGYTF
NA	TRBV19	TRBJ1-5	NA	TGTGCCAGTGGGGGGCCGGGTCAGCCCCAGCATTTT	CASGGPGQPQHF
NA	TRBV10-1	TRBJ2-3	NA	TGCGCCAGCAGTGAGGTTTTCACAGATACGCAGTATTTT	CASSEVFTDTQYF
NA	TRBV7-6	TRBJ2-1	NA	TGTGCCAGCAGCTTAGTATACAATGAGCAGTTCTTC	CASSLVYNEQFF
NA	TRBV28	TRBJ2-7	TRBD1	TGTGCCAGCAGGGGGGCCGGGACAGGGTCCCACGAGCAGTACTTC	CASRGAGTGSHEQYF
NA	TRBV20-1	TRBJ1-3	NA	TGCAGTGGATCAGCCGGAAACACCATATATTTT	CSGSAGNTIYF
once	TRBV6-1	TRBJ2-1	TRBD1	TGTGCCAGCAGTGCCCGGACAGGTATATCCTACAATGAGCAGTTCTTC	CASSARTGISYNEQFF
NA	TRBV10-3	TRBJ1-2	TRBD1	TGTGCCATCAAAGGACAGGGAATTTCCGGCGGCTACACCTTC	CAIKGQGISGGYTF
NA	TRBV2	TRBJ2-7	NA	TGTGCCAGCAGATTTGGACCAACCGATGACTACGAGCAGTACTTC	CASRFGPTDDYEQYF
NA	TRBV5-1	TRBJ2-1	NA	TGCGCCAGCAGCTTGGTGGGGGTAGGTGATGAGCAGTTCTTC	CASSLVGVGDEQFF
NA	TRBV19	TRBJ2-7	TRBD1	TGTGCCAGTAGTCCCCTGGCAGGGGGCTACGAGCAGTACTTC	CASSPLAGGYEQYF
NA	TRBV5-1	TRBJ2-2	TRBD2	TGCGCCAGCAGCCGGGAGGGGGGAACCGGGGAGCTGTTTTTT	CASSREGGTGELFF
NA	TRBV18	TRBJ1-1	NA	TGTGCCAGCTCACCGTTGACTCCTTCGGGCACTGAAGCTTTCTTT	CASSPLTPSGTEAFF
NA	TRBV2	TRBJ1-4	NA	TGTGCCAGCGGAAGACAGGCGCCTGAGGAAAAACTGTTTTTT	CASGRQAPEEKLFF
NA	TRBV10-3	TRBJ1-2	TRBD1	TGTGCCATCAGTGAGTCAACAGGGGGCGAGCGAAACTATGGCTACACCTTC	CAISESTGGERNYGYTF
NA	TRBV4-1	TRBJ2-1	TRBD2	TGCGCCAGCAGCCAAGATTCCCCAGCCCGACTAGCGGGAATGAATGAGCAGTTCTTC	CASSQDSPARLAGMNEQFF
NA	TRBV5-1	TRBJ1-1	NA	TGCGCCAGCAGCTCTCCCCCAAAGGGGAACACTGAAGCTTTCTTT	CASSSPPKGNTEAFF
NA	TRBV4-2	TRBJ1-6	NA	TGTGCCAGCAGCCAAGCAGTGATGGGTTCACCCCTCCACTTT	CASSQAVMGSPLHF
NA	TRBV18	TRBJ2-7	TRBD2	TGTGCCAGCTCTGCGGGAGACTATTCTAACTACGAGCAGTACTTC	CASSAGDYSNYEQYF
NA	TRBV19	TRBJ1-2	NA	TGTGCCAGTAGTTTCACAGGACCCTATGGCTACACCTTC	CASSFTGPYGYTF
NA	TRBV23-1	TRBJ1-6	NA	TGCGCCAGCAGTCATAGGGAGGGCCTTCGGAATAATTCACCCCTCCACTTT	CASSHREGLRNNSPLHF
NA	TRBV5-4	TRBJ1-2	NA	TGTGCCAGCAGCTTTACACAGTCAAACTATGGCTACACCTTC	CASSFTQSNYGYTF
NA	TRBV6-1	TRBJ1-2	TRBD1	TGTGCCAGCAGTGAAGTCGGGACAGGGGGATCGGGTGGCTACACCTTC	CASSEVGTGGSGGYTF
NA	TRBV5-5	TRBJ1-6	NA	TGTGCCAGCAGCTTGTCAGGAGATTCACCCCTCCACTTT	CASSLSGDSPLHF
NA	TRBV6-5	TRBJ1-2	TRBD1	TGTGCCAGCAGTTCGGAAGGACAGGGGGTAGGAGGCTACACCTTC	CASSSEGQGVGGYTF
NA	TRBV4-1	TRBJ1-5	NA	TGCGCCAGCAGCCAAGATCGGTCATTGGGAGATAGCAATCAGCCCCAGCATTTT	CASSQDRSLGDSNQPQHF
NA	TRBV11-2	TRBJ1-4	NA	TGTGCCAGCAAACCTTTTCGGGGTAGGGGAGGGGAGGATGAAAAACTGTTTTTT	CASKPFRGRGGEDEKLFF
NA	TRBV21-1	TRBJ2-2	NA	TGTGCCAGCAGCAAAAGTCGTAAGGGGGCGGGCGGGGAGCTGTTTTTT	CASSKSRKGAGGELFF
NA	TRBV5-3	TRBJ1-3	NA	TGTGCCAGAAGCTTGCGACGGATCCCTTTTATCGTCTCTGGAAACACCATATATTTT	CARSLRRIPFIVSGNTIYF
NA	TRBV5-1	TRBJ2-1	NA	TGCGCCAGCACCGAAGGGGACTCTGGTAATGAGCAGTTCTTC	CASTEGDSGNEQFF
NA	TRBV28	TRBJ2-7	NA	TGTGCCAGCAGATCTCAAGGGGACGGGCACTACGAGCAGTACTTC	CASRSQGDGHYEQYF
NA	TRBV7-9	TRBJ2-5	NA	TGTGCCAGCAGCCCATCCTCGGGGAAGGAAGAGACCCAGTACTTC	CASSPSSGKEETQYF
NA	TRBV2	TRBJ1-1	TRBD1	TGTGCCAGCAGTTTGAATCGGGGACAGGGCCACAATGGTTTCTTT	CASSLNRGQGHNGFF
NA	TRBV7-2	TRBJ2-7	TRBD1	TGTGCCAGCAGCTTAGTCGGGACAGATTCCTACGAGCAGTACTTC	CASSLVGTDSYEQYF
NA	TRBV2	TRBJ2-7	NA	TGTGCCAGCAGTGAAGCGTCCTACGAGCAGTACTTC	CASSEASYEQYF
NA	TRBV5-1	TRBJ1-1	NA	TGCGCCAGCAGCTTGGCCCCGAACACTGAAGCTTTCTTT	CASSLAPNTEAFF
NA	TRBV4-2	TRBJ2-7	TRBD2	TGTGCCAGCAGCCAAGAGCCGGGGACTAGCTACGAGCAGTACTTC	CASSQEPGTSYEQYF
NA	TRBV7-3	TRBJ2-7	NA	TGTGCCAGCAGCTTAATGGGTGAATCCTACGAGCAGTACTTC	CASSLMGESYEQYF
NA	TRBV27	TRBJ1-3	NA	TGTGCCAGCAGCCCGACCTCATTGGGAGGAAACACCATATATTTT	CASSPTSLGGNTIYF
few	TRBV7-9	TRBJ1-3	NA	TGTGCCAGCATGATAGGAGCTGCTGGAAACACCATATATTTT	CASMIGAAGNTIYF
NA	TRBV6-1	TRBJ2-2	NA	TGTGCCAGCATGGTGGAGCGGAACACCGGGGAGCTGTTTTTT	CASMVERNTGELFF
few	TRBV7-9	TRBJ1-1	NA	TGTGCCAGCAAAGCGGCCGGGAACACTGAAGCTTTCTTT	CASKAAGNTEAFF
NA	TRBV27	TRBJ2-1	NA	TGTGCCAGCAGTTTAGGGGGAGGACGCATCCGGGAGCAGTTCTTC	CASSLGGGRIREQFF
NA	TRBV6-1	TRBJ1-2	NA	TGTGCCAGCGTGGTTCAGGCTTTGGACTATGGCTACACCTTC	CASVVQALDYGYTF
once	TRBV9	TRBJ2-5	NA	TGTGCCAGCAGCGTAGGAGGGATTAAGACCCAGTACTTC	CASSVGGIKTQYF
NA	TRBV5-1	TRBJ2-2	NA	TGCGCCAGCAGTAATGGGGCGTCCACCGGGGAGCTGTTTTTT	CASSNGASTGELFF
NA	TRBV30	TRBJ2-3	NA	TGTGCCTGGAGTGTAGGACGATACAGAGAAACGCAGTATTTT	CAWSVGRYRETQYF
NA	TRBV28	TRBJ1-2	NA	TGTGCCAGCAGTTCCCACCGGTCGGTCTATGGCTACACCTTC	CASSSHRSVYGYTF
NA	TRBV25-1	TRBJ1-1	NA	TGTGCCAGCAGTAAGCGTTCGTCTGAAGCTTTCTTT	CASSKRSSEAFF
NA	TRBV6-6	TRBJ1-2	NA	TGTGCCAGCAGTGACGATAACTATGGCTACACCTTC	CASSDDNYGYTF
NA	TRBV27	TRBJ2-5	NA	TGTGCCAGCAAACGAAATTCTCCACAAGAGACCCAGTACTTC	CASKRNSPQETQYF